The following is a T cell receptor beta chain sequence with its context. Its antigen is unknown. No per-base quality is available; no much larger clone lies one base away. In the paper's terms, the time point label means: about 28 days (+/-7) after the second vaccine dose. AZD1222 recipients with second doses at about 4 weeks or about 12 weeks were pooled, because spike-specific TCR depth and breadth did not differ between schedules. The vaccinee samples were drawn from two UK trials, COV001 and COV002, one of which was a single-blind randomized controlled phase 2/3 trial testing AZD1222 (ChAdOx1 nCoV-19) in healthy adults. Trial participant PBMC samples were collected at day 0 and day 28 after the second dose for TCRbeta chain sequencing. This record belongs to a study of T cell responses to AZD1222 COVID-19 vaccine (TCRdb year 2021). Turning to the overall study: A total of under 250 trial participants underwent TCR sequencing, of whom approximately 200 had received two doses of AZD1222 and around 25 had received two doses of the MenACWY control vaccine. Trial participants were enrolled by age into subgroups of 18-55, 56-69 and 70-plus years, and about 150, 27 and 61 TCR-sequenced participants, respectively, were included in these subgroups. Findings and caveats that apply to the study as a whole: Reportedly, almost half of the unique spike-specific TCRs recognized epitopes lying outside the regions that are mutated in the B.1.351 and B.1.1.7 variants. Vaccine-associated CD4 TCRs spanned the whole spike protein, with dominant responses in regions 160-218 and 743-854. Only six or seven AZD1222 recipients were SARS-CoV-2 seropositive at baseline, limiting conclusions about previously exposed vaccinees. Participants were mostly white British and included more females than males, and it was suggested by the authors that clonal diversity may have been underestimated. In the small 56-69-year group, the increase in depth fell short of significance, most likely because of low power. A significant rise in spike-specific TCR breadth and depth was observed after two AZD1222 doses relative to day 0 and relative to MenACWY recipients. Because no samples from the day 14 peak response were available, repertoires could be characterized only after the peak T cell response.

The CDR3 regions of human TCRbeta chains were subjected to immunosequencing. The source study handled its data this way. Repertoire TCRs were matched against a reference library of SARS-CoV-2-specific TCRs generated with the MIRA antigen-specificity platform. Breadth was defined as the fraction of unique TCRs that were SARS-CoV-2-associated, and depth was defined as the fraction of total T cells that were SARS-CoV-2-associated. Each spike-specific TCR was assigned to its reactive spike region and to a CD4 or CD8 class using the MIRA data. Log10-transformed breadth and depth values were compared by one-way ANOVA with Sidak's multiple comparisons tests. This is the immuneACCESS table as TCRdb keeps it, with only in-frame sequences that have V and J called. A part of the clones is gone; compared with another copy, unresolved V genes explain less than half, and the rest is unexplained. V and J calls and clone size are given by that table; D and trimming were obtained from the DNA. The sample has over 75,000 clones on record, 70% to 90% of them singletons. Together, the top ten hold 3.4% of the sample.

Trimming leaves V shorter by 3 bases and J shorter by 5 bases, with the junction holding 2 bases beyond the gene matches. Counted from cysteine to phenylalanine, this CDR3 has 13 amino acids. The retained sequence is limited to the CDR3, 39 bases, with the frame set at the first base. Via the germline V gene, CDR1 is SGHTA and CDR2 FQGTGA. Recombination connected TRBV7-3 to TRBJ1-1; 8 bases in between match TRBD1. The sequencing used peripheral blood, collected 28 days after the second AZD1222 dose. This sequence was found in an adult who received the AZD1222 COVID-19 vaccine. For the CDR3, the sequence is CASSLGQATEAFF. In nucleotides, the sequence is TGTGCCAGCAGCTTGGGACAGGCTACTGAAGCTTTCTTT.